Listed here is a single TCR beta chain. 60 Vbeta and 13 Jbeta primers were used in PCR. The repertoire was sequenced with immunoSEQ multiplex PCR; TCRdb's copy has only in-frame clones and lacks some. Among about 64,000 clones, 65% to 70% were seen once, and the ten largest hold 14%. This specimen belongs to a study of cytomegalovirus exposure and HLA in healthy donors. The V gene's germline CDR1 is SGHRS and CDR2 YFSETQ. The CDR3 sequence is 15 residues long. V lost 4 bases and J lost 0; bases outside the gene matches: 6. The gene calls are TRBV5-1 and TRBJ2-5, with 7 bases identical to TRBD2. This clonotype was obtained from a male donor in good health and CMV-seropositive. The sample comprised PBMCs. The CDR3 region has the DNA TGCGCCAGCAGCGGGAGGGGTTTAGACCAAGAGACCCAGTACTTC. It yields the protein CASSGRGLDQETQYF.